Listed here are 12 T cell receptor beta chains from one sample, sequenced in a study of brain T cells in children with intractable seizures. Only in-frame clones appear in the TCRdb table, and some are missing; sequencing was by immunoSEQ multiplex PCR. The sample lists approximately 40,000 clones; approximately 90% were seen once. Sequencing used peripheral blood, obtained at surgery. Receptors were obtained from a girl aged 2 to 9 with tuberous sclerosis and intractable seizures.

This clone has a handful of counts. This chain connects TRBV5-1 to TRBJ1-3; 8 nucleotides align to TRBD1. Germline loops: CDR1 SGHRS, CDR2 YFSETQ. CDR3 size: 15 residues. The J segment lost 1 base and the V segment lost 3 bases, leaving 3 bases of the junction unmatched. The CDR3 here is CASSSQGASGNTIYF. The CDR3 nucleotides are TGCGCCAGCAGCTCCCAGGGGGCTTCTGGAAACACCATATATTTT.

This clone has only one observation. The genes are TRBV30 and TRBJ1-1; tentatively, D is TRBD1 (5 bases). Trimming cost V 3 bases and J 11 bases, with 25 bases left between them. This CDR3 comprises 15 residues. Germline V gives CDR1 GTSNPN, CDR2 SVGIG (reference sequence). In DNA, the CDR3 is TGTGCCTGGAGCGGACGGCAGGGCCCAAAGGCCCTGGCTTTCTTT. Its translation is CAWSGRQGPKALAFF. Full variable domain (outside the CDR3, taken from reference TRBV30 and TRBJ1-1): SQTIHQWPATLVQPVGSPLSLECTVEGTSNPNLYWYRQAAGRGLQLLFYSVGIGQISSEVPQNLSASRPQDRQFILSSKKLLLSDSGFYLCAWSGRQGPKALAFFGQGTRLTVV.

CDR3 amino acids: CSASSSYYGYTF. CDR3 sequence (DNA): TGCAGTGCTAGTTCCAGCTACTATGGCTACACCTTC. The rearrangement links TRBV20-1 to TRBJ1-2; no clear D gene. The CDR3 totals 12 residues. Germline V gene data show CDR1 as DFQATT and CDR2 as SNEGSKA (reference sequence). The V end lost 3 bases, the J end lost 3 bases, and 8 bases lay between the germline ends.

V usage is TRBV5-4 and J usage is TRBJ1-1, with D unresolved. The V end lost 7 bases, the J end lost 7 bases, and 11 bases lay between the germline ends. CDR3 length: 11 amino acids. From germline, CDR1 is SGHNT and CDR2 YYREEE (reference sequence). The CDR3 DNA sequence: TGTGCCAGCGGTATCAGTGGTGAAGCTTTCTTT. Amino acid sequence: CASGISGEAFF.

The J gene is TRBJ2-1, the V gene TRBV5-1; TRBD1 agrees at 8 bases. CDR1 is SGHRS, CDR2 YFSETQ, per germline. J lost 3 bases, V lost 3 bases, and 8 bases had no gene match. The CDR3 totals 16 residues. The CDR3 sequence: CASSSLGQEIYNEQFF. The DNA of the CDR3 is TGCGCCAGCAGCTCCCTGGGACAGGAAATCTACAATGAGCAGTTCTTC.

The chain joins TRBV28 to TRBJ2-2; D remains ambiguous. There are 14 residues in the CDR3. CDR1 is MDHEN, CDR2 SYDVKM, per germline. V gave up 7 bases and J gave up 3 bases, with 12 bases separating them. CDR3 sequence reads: CASNWADHTGELFF. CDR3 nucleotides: TGTGCCAGCAACTGGGCCGACCACACCGGGGAGCTGTTTTTT.

CDR3 in amino acids: CATGIGPSLESNEQFF. The CDR3 DNA reads TGTGCCACCGGTATCGGTCCTAGCTTAGAATCCAATGAGCAGTTCTTC. The chain joins TRBV24-1 to TRBJ2-1, with D possibly matching TRBD2 (5 bases). V lost 9 bases to trimming and J lost 6 bases, with 23 bases between them. Looked up from germline, CDR1 is KGHDR and CDR2 is SFDVKD. The CDR3 totals 16 residues.

Here the CDR3 reads CASSTREYNSPLHF. The CDR3 region has the DNA TGTGCCAGCTCGACCCGGGAGTATAATTCACCCCTCCACTTT. This sequence joins TRBV6-5 and TRBJ1-6; no clear D gene. Per the germline V gene, CDR1 is MNHEY and CDR2 is SVGAGI. The CDR3 is made up of 14 amino acids. The V and J ends lost 8 bases and 4 bases respectively, with 12 bases between them.

This chain's CDR3 is CASSDPPRETQYF. DNA of the CDR3: TGTGCCAGCAGTGATCCCCCCCGGGAGACCCAGTACTTC. The V gene is TRBV25-1, the J gene TRBJ2-5; D gene uncertain. This CDR3 contains 13 residues. The V gene lost 3 bases and the J gene lost 5 bases, with 10 bases spanning the gap. Per the germline V gene, CDR1 is MGHDK and CDR2 is SYGVNS.

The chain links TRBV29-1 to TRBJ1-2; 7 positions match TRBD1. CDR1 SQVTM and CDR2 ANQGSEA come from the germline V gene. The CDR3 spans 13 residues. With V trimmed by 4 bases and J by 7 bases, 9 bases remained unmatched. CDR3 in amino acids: CSVVDRPEGGYTF. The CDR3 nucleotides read TGCAGCGTTGTGGACAGGCCAGAGGGTGGCTACACCTTC.

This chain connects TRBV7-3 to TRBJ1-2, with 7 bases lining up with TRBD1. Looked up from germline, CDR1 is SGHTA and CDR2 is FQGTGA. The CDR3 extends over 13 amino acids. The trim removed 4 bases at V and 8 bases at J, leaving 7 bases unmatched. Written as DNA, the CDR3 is TGTGCCAGCAGCTCACGACAGGGTGGAGGCTACACCTTC. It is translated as CASSSRQGGGYTF.

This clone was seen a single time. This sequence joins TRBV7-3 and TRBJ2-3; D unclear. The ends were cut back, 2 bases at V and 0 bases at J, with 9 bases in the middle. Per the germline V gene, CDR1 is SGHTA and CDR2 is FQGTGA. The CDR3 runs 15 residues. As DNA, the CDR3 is TGTGCCAGCAGCTTATCGGCAATCAGCACAGATACGCAGTATTTT. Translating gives CASSLSAISTDTQYF.